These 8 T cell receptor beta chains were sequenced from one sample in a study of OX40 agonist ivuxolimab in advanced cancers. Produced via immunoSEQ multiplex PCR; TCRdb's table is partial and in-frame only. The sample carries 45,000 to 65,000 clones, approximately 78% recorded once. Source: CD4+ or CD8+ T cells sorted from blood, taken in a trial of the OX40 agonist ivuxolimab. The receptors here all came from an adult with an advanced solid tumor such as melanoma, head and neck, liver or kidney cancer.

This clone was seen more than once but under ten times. The CDR3 DNA sequence: TGTGCCAGCAGCACGAACAGGGGCCGTTCACCCCTCCACTTT. Amino acid sequence: CASSTNRGRSPLHF. The chain is built from TRBV13 and TRBJ1-6; 7 nucleotides line up with TRBD1. This CDR3 has 14 amino acids. Trimming removed 5 bases from V and 9 bases from J; junction bases left unmatched: 7. Germline V lookup: CDR1 PRHDT, CDR2 FYEKMQ (reference sequence).

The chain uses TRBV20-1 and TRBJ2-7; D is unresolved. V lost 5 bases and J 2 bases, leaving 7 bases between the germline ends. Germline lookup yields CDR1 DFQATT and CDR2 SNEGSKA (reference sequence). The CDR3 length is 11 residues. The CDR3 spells CSAPEPYEQYF. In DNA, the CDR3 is TGCAGTGCTCCTGAGCCCTACGAGCAGTACTTC.

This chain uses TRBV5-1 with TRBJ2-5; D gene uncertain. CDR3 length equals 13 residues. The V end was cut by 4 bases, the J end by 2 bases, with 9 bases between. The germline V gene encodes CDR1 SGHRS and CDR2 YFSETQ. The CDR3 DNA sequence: TGCGCCAGCAGCCCCGGGCCGCAAGAGACCCAGTACTTC. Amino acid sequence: CASSPGPQETQYF.

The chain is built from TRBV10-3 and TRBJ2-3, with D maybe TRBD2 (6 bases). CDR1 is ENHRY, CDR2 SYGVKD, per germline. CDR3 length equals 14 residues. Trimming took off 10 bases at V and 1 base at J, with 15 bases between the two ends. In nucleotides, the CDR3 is TGTGCCAGCCGCAGGGAGCGGGGCACAGATACGCAGTATTTT. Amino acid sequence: CASRRERGTDTQYF.

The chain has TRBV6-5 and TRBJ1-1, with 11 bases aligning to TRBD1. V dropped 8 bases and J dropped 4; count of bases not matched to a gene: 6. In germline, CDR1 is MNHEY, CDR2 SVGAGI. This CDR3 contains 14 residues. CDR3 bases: TGTGCCAGCTGGGAGGACAGGGGGCTCACTGAAGCTTTCTTT. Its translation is CASWEDRGLTEAFF.

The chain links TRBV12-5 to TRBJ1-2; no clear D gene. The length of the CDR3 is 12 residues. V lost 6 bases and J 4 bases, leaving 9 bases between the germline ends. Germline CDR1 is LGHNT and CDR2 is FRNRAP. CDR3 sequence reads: CASGWEVYGYTF. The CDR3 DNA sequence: TGTGCTAGTGGGTGGGAAGTCTATGGCTACACCTTC. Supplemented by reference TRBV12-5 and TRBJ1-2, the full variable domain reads DARVTQTPRHKVTEMGQEVTMRCQPILGHNTVFWYRQTMMQGLELLAYFRNRAPLDDSGMPKDRFSAEMPDATLATLKIQPSEPRDSAVYFCASGWEVYGYTFGSGTRLTVV.

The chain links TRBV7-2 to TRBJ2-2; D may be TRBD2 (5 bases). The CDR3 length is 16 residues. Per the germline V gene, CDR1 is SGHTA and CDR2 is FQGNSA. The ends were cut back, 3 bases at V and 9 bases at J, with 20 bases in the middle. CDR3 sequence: CASSFAQPRDTRELFF. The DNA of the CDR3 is TGTGCCAGCAGCTTCGCGCAACCCCGGGATACAAGGGAGCTGTTTTTT.

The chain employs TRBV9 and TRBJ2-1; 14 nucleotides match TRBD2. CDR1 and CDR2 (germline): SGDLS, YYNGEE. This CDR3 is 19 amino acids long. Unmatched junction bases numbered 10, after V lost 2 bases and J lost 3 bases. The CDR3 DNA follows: TGTGCCAGCAGCGTCGGGACTAGCGGGGGCCGGGGTCTCTACAATGAGCAGTTCTTC. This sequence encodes CASSVGTSGGRGLYNEQFF.